These 8 T cell receptor beta chains were all obtained from the same sample, sequenced in a study of ipilimumab plus nivolumab after autologous stem cell transplantation. The data were produced by immunoSEQ multiplex PCR, yet TCRdb's version contains in-frame clones alone and is incomplete. The sample comprises fewer than 85,000 clones, approximately 86% of which are singletons, and roughly 2% rests with the top ten. The sample was PBMCs, taken in a trial of ipilimumab plus nivolumab as post-transplant consolidation. These receptors all come from a male donor with diffuse large B-cell lymphoma.

The J gene is TRBJ2-3, the V gene TRBV7-7; 10 bases match TRBD2. V shed 5 bases, J shed 2 bases, and the junction held 4 bases outside the gene matches. CDR3 length equals 15 residues. CDR1 and CDR2 (germline): SSHAT, FNYEAQ (reference sequence). Here the CDR3 DNA reads TGTGCCAGCAGCCCTACTAGCGGGGTCACAGATACGCAGTATTTT. Its protein product is CASSPTSGVTDTQYF.

The chain links TRBV7-6 to TRBJ2-3; TRBD2 matches at 10 bases. V lost 8 bases, J lost 1 base, and 12 bases stayed unmatched. CDR1 is SGHVS and CDR2 is FNYEAQ in the germline V gene. The CDR3 spans 17 residues. CDR3 residues: CASQRTSGSEGTDTQYF. The DNA of the CDR3 is TGTGCCAGCCAAAGGACTAGCGGCTCAGAAGGCACAGATACGCAGTATTTT. Full variable domain (rest looked up from reference TRBV7-6 and TRBJ2-3): GAGVSQSPRYKVTKRGQDVALRCDPISGHVSLYWYRQALGQGPEFLTYFNYEAQQDKSGLPNDRFSAERPEGSISTLTIQRTEQRDSAMYRCASQRTSGSEGTDTQYFGPGTRLTVL.

The rearrangement links TRBV6-1 to TRBJ2-7, with a weak D call TRBD1 (5 bases). Trimming removed 3 bases at V and 6 bases at J, with 18 bases between. Per germline, CDR1 MNHNS and CDR2 SASEGT. CDR3 length: 15 residues. The CDR3 nucleotides are TGTGCCAGCAGTGATACGGGCAGGGCACCTATCGAGCAGTACTTC. As protein: CASSDTGRAPIEQYF.

The gene calls are TRBV7-2 and TRBJ1-5; D gene unclear. Germline V lookup: CDR1 SGHTA, CDR2 FQGNSA. There are 15 residues in the CDR3. V shed 2 bases and J shed 7 bases, with 15 bases lying between them. CDR3 nucleotide sequence: TGTGCCAGCAGCTTAATGAGTTCTCAGCTGCAGCCCCAGCATTTT. It specifies CASSLMSSQLQPQHF.

The sample holds one count of this clone. The chain has TRBV6-5 and TRBJ2-7; TRBD1 matches at 7 bases. J lost 4 bases, V lost 3 bases, and 6 bases had no gene match. Looked up from germline, CDR1 is MNHEY and CDR2 is SVGAGI. The CDR3 is 14 residues long. This CDR3 is CASSYITGDYEQYF. The CDR3 bases are TGTGCCAGCAGTTATATTACAGGGGATTACGAGCAGTACTTC.

The chain couples TRBV2 to TRBJ1-1; D is perhaps TRBD1 (6 bases). V lost 6 bases, J lost 6 bases, and 11 bases lay in between. Germline CDR1 SNHLY, CDR2 FYNNEI. The CDR3 is 12 residues long. The CDR3 DNA reads TGTGCCAGCAGCTTACAGGGCGCTGAAGCTTTCTTT. Protein sequence: CASSLQGAEAFF.

This clone was picked up one time. The chain links TRBV27 to TRBJ1-2; no clear D. V was shortened by 6 bases and J by 6 bases, with 17 bases between the two germline ends. CDR1 and CDR2 from the germline V gene are MNHEY and SMNVEV (reference sequence). The CDR3 extends over 14 amino acids. CDR3 nucleotide sequence: TGTGCCAGCAGCCCCGAAGGGTATTCGAATGGCTACACCTTC. Protein sequence: CASSPEGYSNGYTF.

This clone was seen only once. This chain connects TRBV19 to TRBJ2-6; 9 bases agree with TRBD2. The CDR3 covers 19 residues. The germline gives CDR1 LNHDA, CDR2 SQIVND (reference sequence). J lost 0 bases, V lost 6 bases, and 12 bases had no gene match. CDR3 amino acids: CASSTGWLAGNSGANVLTF. The CDR3 bases are TGTGCCAGTAGCACCGGGTGGCTAGCGGGGAACTCTGGGGCCAACGTCCTGACTTTC.